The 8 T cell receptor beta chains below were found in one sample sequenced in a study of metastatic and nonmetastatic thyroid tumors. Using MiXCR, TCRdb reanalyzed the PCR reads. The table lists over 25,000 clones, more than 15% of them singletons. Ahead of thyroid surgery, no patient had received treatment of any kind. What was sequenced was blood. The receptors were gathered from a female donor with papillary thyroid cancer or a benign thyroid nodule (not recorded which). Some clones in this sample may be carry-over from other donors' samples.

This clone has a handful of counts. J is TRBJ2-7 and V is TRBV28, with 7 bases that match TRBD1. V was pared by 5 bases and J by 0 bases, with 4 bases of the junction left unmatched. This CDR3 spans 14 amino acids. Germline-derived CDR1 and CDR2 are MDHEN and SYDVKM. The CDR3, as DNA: TGTGCCAGCAGTCCACACAGGGGCTCCTACGAGCAGTACTTC. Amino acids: CASSPHRGSYEQYF.

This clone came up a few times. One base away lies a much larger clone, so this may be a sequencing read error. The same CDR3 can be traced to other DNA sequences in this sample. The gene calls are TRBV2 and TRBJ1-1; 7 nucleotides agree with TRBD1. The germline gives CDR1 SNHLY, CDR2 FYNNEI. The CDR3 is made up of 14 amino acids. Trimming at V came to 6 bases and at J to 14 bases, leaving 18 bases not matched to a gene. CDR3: CASRAFQGGRGAFF. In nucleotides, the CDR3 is TGTGCCAGCAGAGCCTTCCAAGGGGGCCGAGGAGCCTTCTTT.

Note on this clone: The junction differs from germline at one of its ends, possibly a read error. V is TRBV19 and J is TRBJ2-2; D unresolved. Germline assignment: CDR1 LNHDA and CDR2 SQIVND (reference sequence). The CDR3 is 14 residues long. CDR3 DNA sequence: TGTGCCAGTAGTATTGGCGAGTACACAGGGGAGCTGTTTTTT. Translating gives CASSIGEYTGELFF. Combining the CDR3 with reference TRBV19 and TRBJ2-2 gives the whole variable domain DGGITQSPKYLFRKEGQNVTLSCEQNLNHDAMYWYRQDPGQGLRLIYYSQIVNDFQKGDIAEGYSVSREKKESFPLTVTSAQKNPTAFYLCASSIGEYTGELFFGEGSRLTVL.

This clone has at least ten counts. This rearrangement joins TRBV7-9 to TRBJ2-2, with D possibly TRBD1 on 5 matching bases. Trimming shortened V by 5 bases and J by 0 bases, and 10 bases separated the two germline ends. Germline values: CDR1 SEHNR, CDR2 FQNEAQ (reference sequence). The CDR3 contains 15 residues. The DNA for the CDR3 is TGTGCCAGCAGCGACGGACATACGAACACCGGGGAGCTGTTTTTT. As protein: CASSDGHTNTGELFF.

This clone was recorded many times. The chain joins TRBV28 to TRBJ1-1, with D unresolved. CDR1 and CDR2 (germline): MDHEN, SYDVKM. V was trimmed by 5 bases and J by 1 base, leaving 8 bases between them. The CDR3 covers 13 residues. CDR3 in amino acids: CASSPFGNTEAFF. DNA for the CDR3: TGTGCCAGCAGTCCCTTCGGGAACACTGAAGCTTTCTTT.

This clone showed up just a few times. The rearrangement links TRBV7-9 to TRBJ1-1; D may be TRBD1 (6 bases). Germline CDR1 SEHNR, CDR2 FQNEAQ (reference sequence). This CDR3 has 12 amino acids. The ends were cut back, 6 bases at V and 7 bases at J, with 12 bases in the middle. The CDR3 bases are TGTGCCAGCAGTCGACAGGCAGATGAAGCTTTCTTT. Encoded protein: CASSRQADEAFF.

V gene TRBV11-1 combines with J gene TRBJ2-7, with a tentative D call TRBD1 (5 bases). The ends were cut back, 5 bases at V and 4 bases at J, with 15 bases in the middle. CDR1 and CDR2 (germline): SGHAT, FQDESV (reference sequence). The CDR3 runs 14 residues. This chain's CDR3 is CASSPTRNRYEQYF. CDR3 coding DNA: TGTGCCAGCAGCCCAACCCGAAACAGGTACGAGCAGTACTTC.

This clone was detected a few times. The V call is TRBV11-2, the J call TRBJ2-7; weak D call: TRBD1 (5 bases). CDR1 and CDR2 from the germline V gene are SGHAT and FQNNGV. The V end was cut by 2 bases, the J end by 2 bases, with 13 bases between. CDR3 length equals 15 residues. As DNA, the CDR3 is TGTGCCAGCAGCTTAAGCAGGGTCGAGACCTACGAGCAGTACTTC. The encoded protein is CASSLSRVETYEQYF.